This paragraph reports one T cell receptor (beta chain). This sample is drawn from a study of control samples from healthy donors and cancer patients. Sequencing used immunoSEQ multiplex PCR; TCRdb keeps in-frame clones, though not all of them. The sample holds 71,000 or so clones, over 85% seen once. CDR3 length: 11 amino acids. The germline V and J ends were trimmed by 4 bases and 5 bases, with 8 bases remaining between them. Germline lookup yields CDR1 DFQATT and CDR2 SNEGSKA (reference sequence). What was sequenced was PBMCs. This TCR was sampled from a man in his 60s with lung cancer. J is TRBJ1-1 and V is TRBV20-1; D remains unclear. Here the CDR3 reads CSAIPGTEAFF. The CDR3 DNA is TGCAGTGCTATCCCCGGGACTGAAGCTTTCTTT.